The 6 T cell receptor beta chains below all came from one sample that was sequenced in a study of human T cells and chemical hapten exposure. The sample's time point: healthy volunteer bleed at 6 weeks. Unfractionated whole blood was the source of the extracted total RNA. Via MiXCR, TCRdb re-called the RACE reads, giving one row per CDR3 protein. The sample yields some 78,000 distinct CDR3 sequences, about 8.6% seen once. Sequencing was done on a sample of whole blood. The receptors were sampled from a male donor in good health. Some clones in this sample may be carry-over from other donors' samples.

This chain joins TRBV5-1 and TRBJ2-7; D gene uncertain. Germline-derived CDR1 and CDR2 are SGHRS and YFSETQ. CDR3 length equals 13 residues. The ends were cut back, 3 bases at V and 4 bases at J, with 11 bases in the middle. The CDR3 nucleotides read TGCGCCAGCAGCTCGGTTGCAAATTACGAGCAGTACTTC. Its protein is CASSSVANYEQYF.

This clonotype has only a few counts. The chain couples TRBV29-1 to TRBJ1-6, with D hard to call. The CDR3 loop spans 14 amino acids. The V end lost 4 bases, the J end lost 5 bases, and 12 bases lay between the germline ends. Germline loops: CDR1 SQVTM, CDR2 ANQGSEA. Here the CDR3 DNA reads TGCAGCGTTGCCTCGGCAGATAATAATTCACCCCTCCACTTT. Amino acids: CSVASADNNSPLHF.

This clonotype appeared a few times. V is TRBV29-1 and J is TRBJ1-1; D is perhaps TRBD1 (6 bases). Germline assignment: CDR1 SQVTM and CDR2 ANQGSEA. CDR3 length equals 11 residues. Trimming removed 6 bases from V and 4 bases from J, with 9 bases in between. The CDR3 DNA sequence: TGCAGCGTCGGCAGGGGCACTGAAGCTTTCTTT. This sequence encodes CSVGRGTEAFF. The full variable domain, with the rest looked up from reference TRBV29-1 and TRBJ1-1, is SAVISQKPSRDICQRGTSLTIQCQVDSQVTMMFWYRQQPGQSLTLIATANQGSEATYESGFVIDKFPISRPNLTFSTLTVSNMSPEDSSIYLCSVGRGTEAFFGQGTRLTVV.

In its sample, this clonotype was seen a few times. This chain links TRBV7-9 with TRBJ1-5; D is ambiguous. The germline V gene encodes CDR1 SEHNR and CDR2 FQNEAQ (reference sequence). The CDR3 consists of 16 residues. The ends were cut back, 3 bases at V and 7 bases at J, with 19 bases in the middle. The CDR3 DNA follows: TGTGCCAGCAGCTTTTCGGTCGGGGTCGTTGAGCAGCCCCAGCATTTT. Encoded protein: CASSFSVGVVEQPQHF.

J is TRBJ2-2 and V is TRBV7-6; 11 bases are a match to TRBD2. V was clipped by 3 bases and J by 9 bases; unmatched bases: 12. Per germline, CDR1 SGHVS and CDR2 FNYEAQ. This CDR3 contains 17 residues. CDR3 protein: CASSFGVVTSGGRELFF. The CDR3 nucleotides are TGTGCCAGCAGCTTTGGGGTTGTAACTAGCGGGGGACGGGAGCTGTTTTTT.

The chain joins TRBV5-1 to TRBJ2-3; 12 bases are shared with TRBD2. CDR1 is SGHRS, CDR2 YFSETQ, per germline. The CDR3 contains 15 residues. The V and J ends lost 4 bases and 6 bases, in that order; junction bases with no gene match: 6. CDR3 DNA: TGCGCCAGCAGCCCTGGGACTAGCGGGTCGGATACGCAGTATTTT. It encodes CASSPGTSGSDTQYF.